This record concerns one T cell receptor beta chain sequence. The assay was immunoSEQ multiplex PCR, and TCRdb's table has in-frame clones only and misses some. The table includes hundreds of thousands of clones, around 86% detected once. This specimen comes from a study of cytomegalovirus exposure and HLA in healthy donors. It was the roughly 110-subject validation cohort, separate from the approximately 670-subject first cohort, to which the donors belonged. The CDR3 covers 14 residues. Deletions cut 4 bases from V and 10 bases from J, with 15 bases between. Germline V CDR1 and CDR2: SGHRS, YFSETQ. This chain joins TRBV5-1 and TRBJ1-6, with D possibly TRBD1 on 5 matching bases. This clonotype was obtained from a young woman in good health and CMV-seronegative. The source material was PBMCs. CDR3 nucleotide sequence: TGCGCCAGCAGCCACGGAGGGGACGCGTCACCCCTCCACTTT. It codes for CASSHGGDASPLHF.